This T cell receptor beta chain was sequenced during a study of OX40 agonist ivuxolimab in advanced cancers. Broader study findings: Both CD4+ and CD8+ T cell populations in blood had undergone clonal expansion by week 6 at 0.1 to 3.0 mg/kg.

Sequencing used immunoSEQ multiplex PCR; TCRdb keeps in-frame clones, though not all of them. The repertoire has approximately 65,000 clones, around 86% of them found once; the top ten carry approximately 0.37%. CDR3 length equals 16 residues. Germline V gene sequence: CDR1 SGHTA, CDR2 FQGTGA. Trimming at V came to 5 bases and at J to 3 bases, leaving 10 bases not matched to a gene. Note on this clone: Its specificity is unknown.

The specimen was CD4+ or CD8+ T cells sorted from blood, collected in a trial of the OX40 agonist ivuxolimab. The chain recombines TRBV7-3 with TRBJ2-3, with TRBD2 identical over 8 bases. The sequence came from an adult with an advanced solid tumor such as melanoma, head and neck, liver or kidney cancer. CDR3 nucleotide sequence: TGTGCCAGCAGCCGCGCGGGGGGAAGTGTTACAGATACGCAGTATTTT. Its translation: CASSRAGGSVTDTQYF. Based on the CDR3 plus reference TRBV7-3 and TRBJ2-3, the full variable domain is GAGVSQTPSNKVTEKGKYVELRCDPISGHTALYWYRQSLGQGPEFLIYFQGTGAADDSGLPNDRFFAVRPEGSVSTLKIQRTERGDSAVYLCASSRAGGSVTDTQYFGPGTRLTVL.